This T cell receptor beta chain was sequenced for a study of T-cell reconstitution after alpha-beta-depleted transplantation in children. The CDR3 is made up of 14 amino acids. V lost 3 bases and J lost 0, with 8 bases in between. Germline V gene sequence: CDR1 KGHSH, CDR2 LQKENI. A word on this clonotype: Its antigen is not known.

Unique molecular identifiers were built into the TCRbeta library. Using its own MiXCR run on the PCR reads, TCRdb lists one record per CDR3 protein. The table shows approximately 300,000 distinct CDR3 sequences, with around 10% occurring only once. The study, taken as a whole, reports: The authors attributed T-cell counts and diversity one year after transplant mostly to newly produced T cells. At day 60, the high TCRbeta diversity found in some patients originated from recipient T cells and thymic progenitors that had survived. There were reportedly several hundred expanded graft clones from which alpha-beta T cells came about two months after transplant.

The material sequenced was peripheral blood, taken 180 days after TCRalphabeta/CD19-depleted stem cell transplant. The gene calls are TRBV18 and TRBJ2-5, with D possibly called TRBD1 or TRBD2 (5 bases each). The sequence was obtained from a male patient between 2 and 10 years old who had a stem cell transplant for chronic granulomatous disease, so the T cells may come from the graft donor. The CDR3: CASSPMGDQETQYF. The CDR3 DNA reads as TGTGCCAGCTCACCGATGGGGGACCAAGAGACCCAGTACTTC.